This is a list of T cell receptor beta chains from one sample in a study of immune characterization of retroperitoneal liposarcoma. TCRdb reprocessed the PCR reads with MiXCR, giving one entry per CDR3 protein. The sample consists of about 10,000 distinct CDR3 sequences, 37% of them appearing once. The material sequenced was tumor tissue. These receptors all stem from a female donor with retroperitoneal liposarcoma. Both conserved end residues are part of each CDR3. Each record gives: clone size, D gene, J gene, V gene, CDR3 DNA, CDR3 protein. D genes are given only for firm matches. Size tells how often a clone was seen (once, few, many) or the class of an expanded clone, and some rows leave it out.

large TRBD2 TRBJ2-7 TRBV6-1 TGTGCCAGCAGTTCTCCCGGGACTAGCTCCTACAATGAGCAGTACTTC CASSSPGTSSYNEQYF
. TRBD2 TRBJ2-4 TRBV12-3/TRBV12-4 TGTGCCAGCAGTTTTCTCAGGGGGCGACTAGCGGGAGAGAATGAGCAGTACTTT CASSFLRGRLAGENEQYF
few . TRBJ2-2 TRBV6-6 TGTGCCAGCATAAATACCGGGGAGCTGTTTTTT CASINTGELFF
medium-sized . TRBJ2-7 TRBV7-6 TGTGCCAGCAGCACAAAACCAAACTACGAGCAGTACTTC CASSTKPNYEQYF
. TRBD2 TRBJ2-3 TRBV7-2 TGTGCCAGCAGCTTCCGGAGCGGGAGTTCAGATACGCAGTATTTT CASSFRSGSSDTQYF
. TRBD2 TRBJ2-7 TRBV6-1 TGTGCCAGCATCCCGAGAGGACTAGCGGGAGTCCACGAGCAGTACTTC CASIPRGLAGVHEQYF
many . TRBJ2-1 TRBV7-9 TGTGCCAGCAGCTTAGAAGTCCAGTTCGCCGAGCAGTTCTTC CASSLEVQFAEQFF
. . TRBJ2-7 TRBV11-2 TGTGCCAGCAGCTCGGACGGCGCAGACGAGCAGTACTTC CASSSDGADEQYF
. TRBD1 TRBJ2-1 TRBV11-2 TGTGCCAGCAGCTTAGAGTGGACAGGGGGTCGGAGTGAGCAGTTCTTC CASSLEWTGGRSEQFF
many . TRBJ2-3 TRBV7-2 TGTGCCAGCAGCTTACGTGGGACAAGCACAGATACGCAGTATTTT CASSLRGTSTDTQYF
. . TRBJ1-5 TRBV12-3/TRBV12-4 TGTGCCAGCAGTTTCCAGGATAGCAATCAGCCCCAGCATTTT CASSFQDSNQPQHF
. TRBD1 TRBJ2-2 TRBV7-8 TGTGCCAGCAGCTTAGGGGCAGGGGGCGCCGGCACCGGGGAGCTGTTTTTT CASSLGAGGAGTGELFF
few TRBD1 TRBJ1-2 TRBV6-1 TGTGCCAGCAGCCTCCCGGGACAGGGAACATATGGCTACACCTTC CASSLPGQGTYGYTF
. . TRBJ2-1 TRBV6-1 TGTGCCAGCAGTGAAGCTACCTTCTGGAGTGAGCAGTTCTTC CASSEATFWSEQFF
. . TRBJ2-3 TRBV27 TGTGCCAGCAGGACGGGATTTCAATACACAGATACGCAGTATTTT CASRTGFQYTDTQYF
. . TRBJ2-7 TRBV28 TGTGCCAGCAAACAGGAAGGGTTCACCTACGAGCAGTACTTC CASKQEGFTYEQYF
large TRBD2 TRBJ2-3 TRBV6-1 TGTGCCAGCGGGGGTCGGGGGGTCACAGATACGCAGTATTTT CASGGRGVTDTQYF
once TRBD1 TRBJ2-1 TRBV7-3 TGTGCCAGCAGCTTAAGTCCGAGGGGGCTAGCCAATGAGCAGTTCTTC CASSLSPRGLANEQFF
medium-sized . TRBJ2-1 TRBV7-2 TGTGCCAGCAGCTTACGCGGGGACTACAATGAGCAGTTCTTC CASSLRGDYNEQFF
medium-sized . TRBJ2-7 TRBV6-6 TGTGCCAGCAGTTACGGCGCAAGGCTAGTGGGCTACGAGCAGTACTTC CASSYGARLVGYEQYF
. TRBD2 TRBJ2-5 TRBV5-4 TGTGCCAGCAGCTCAGCGGGGCTCCAAGAGACCCAGTACTTC CASSSAGLQETQYF
many . TRBJ2-5 TRBV7-2 TGTGCCAGCAGCGAAACTCGGGAGACCCAGTACTTC CASSETRETQYF
. TRBD2 TRBJ2-2 TRBV27 TGTGCCAGCGGACCCCCTCAAACGAGCGGGAGAACCGGGGAGCTGTTTTTT CASGPPQTSGRTGELFF
many . TRBJ2-7 TRBV7-2 TGTGCCAGCAGCAGCTATCGGGAGAGCCCCTCCTACGAGCAGTACTTC CASSSYRESPSYEQYF